The 27 T cell receptor beta chains in this list originate from one sample, sequenced in a study of T cell changes during pregnancy in multiple sclerosis. This table comes from immunoSEQ multiplex PCR, and its TCRdb copy is limited to in-frame clones, with some not included. The data show more than 90,000 clones, 85% to 95% seen once. This specimen was peripheral blood, taken after pregnancy. The receptors stem from a female donor with multiple sclerosis, enrolled in a pregnancy study.

The J gene is TRBJ2-1, the V gene TRBV27, with 9 bases aligning to TRBD2. The CDR3 is 14 amino acids. Unmatched junction bases numbered 2, after V lost 2 bases and J lost 6 bases. Germline CDR1 reads MNHEY; CDR2 reads SMNVEV (reference sequence). CDR3 in DNA: TGTGCCAGCAGTTTAGCGGGAGGGTCCAATGAGCAGTTCTTC. Residues: CASSLAGGSNEQFF.

The chain uses TRBV7-9 and TRBJ2-7, with 10 nucleotides matching TRBD2. Germline values: CDR1 SEHNR, CDR2 FQNEAQ (reference sequence). The CDR3 sequence is 15 residues long. Trimming at V came to 5 bases and at J to 0 bases, leaving 4 bases not matched to a gene. This CDR3 is CASSPWTSGSYEQYF. DNA for the CDR3: TGTGCCAGCAGCCCCTGGACTAGCGGCTCCTACGAGCAGTACTTC.

The CDR3, as DNA: TGTGCCAGCAGTTATGAAGCGGTGAACACTGAAGCTTTCTTT. Amino acid sequence: CASSYEAVNTEAFF. The V gene is TRBV6-5, the J gene TRBJ1-1; D is unresolved. The CDR3 has 14 residues. Germline V gene data show CDR1 as MNHEY and CDR2 as SVGAGI. Trimming took 3 bases from V and 0 from J, leaving 8 bases between them.

The V gene is TRBV5-6, the J gene TRBJ2-5, with 7 positions matching TRBD1. The CDR3 has 14 residues. J lost 2 bases, V lost 4 bases, and 5 bases had no gene match. Germline V gene data show CDR1 as SGHDT and CDR2 as YYEEEE. The CDR3 here is CASSATGEQETQYF. Written as DNA, the CDR3 is TGTGCCAGCAGCGCAACAGGGGAGCAAGAGACCCAGTACTTC.

This clone appeared a single time. The rearrangement uses TRBV29-1 and TRBJ2-7; TRBD2 agrees at 10 bases. The V segment lost 3 bases and the J segment 5 bases; nucleotides outside the gene matches: 7. The CDR3 has 14 amino acids. Germline-derived CDR1 and CDR2 are SQVTM and ANQGSEA. CDR3 nucleotides: TGCAGCGTTGATGGAGCGGGAGGGGGAGACGAGCAGTACTTC. Amino acid sequence: CSVDGAGGGDEQYF.

The gene calls are TRBV12-2 and TRBJ2-1; the tabulated D call, TRBD2, remains unverified against the DNA. TRBV12-2 is listed as a pseudogene. The CDR3 is 20 amino acids. The CDR3 DNA sequence: TGTGCGGCTAGGAGAACCTTTCCGCAGTATACCCTAGCATCGGTCGATGAGCAGTTCTTC. Encoded protein: CAARRTFPQYTLASVDEQFF.

This chain connects TRBV5-6 to TRBJ2-3; TRBD2 agrees at 10 bases. The CDR3 contains 15 residues. Germline values: CDR1 SGHDT, CDR2 YYEEEE. V was clipped by 4 bases and J by 3 bases; unmatched bases: 5. The CDR3 region has the DNA TGTGCCAGCAGCCCACTAGCGGGACGTACAGATACGCAGTATTTT. This encodes CASSPLAGRTDTQYF.

This clone was observed a few times. J is TRBJ1-2 and V is TRBV30; 7 positions agree with TRBD1. The CDR3 is 15 residues long. CDR1 is GTSNPN, CDR2 SVGIG, per germline (reference sequence). Losses at the gene ends were 2 bases for V and 1 base for J; bases not matched to a gene: 7. DNA for the CDR3: TGTGCCTGGAGTAGGGCAGGGGGTGGTAACTATGGCTACACCTTC. Translation gives CAWSRAGGGNYGYTF.

The gene calls are TRBV4-1 and TRBJ2-7; tentatively, D is TRBD1 (5 bases). V was cut by 0 bases and J by 0 bases, with 9 bases left in between. From germline, CDR1 is MGHRA and CDR2 YSYEKL. The CDR3 consists of 15 residues. CDR3 sequence: CASSQEDTISYEQYF. In nucleotides, the CDR3 is TGCGCCAGCAGCCAAGAGGACACCATCTCCTACGAGCAGTACTTC.

This clone was recorded a few times. The V call is TRBV7-3, the J call TRBJ1-1, with a tentative D call TRBD1 (6 bases). Trimming removed 6 bases at V and 0 bases at J, with 11 bases between. The germline CDR1 and CDR2 sequences are SGHTA and FQGTGA. The CDR3 is 14 residues long. For the CDR3, the DNA is TGTGCCAGCAGGGAACAGGGCATGAACACTGAAGCTTTCTTT. Its translation: CASREQGMNTEAFF.

The chain employs TRBV7-8 and TRBJ1-5; D is unclear. CDR3 length: 13 residues. V was trimmed by 4 bases and J by 5 bases, leaving 9 bases between them. The germline CDR1 and CDR2 sequences are SGHVS and FQNEAQ. CDR3 region: CASSYGLDQPQHF. CDR3 nucleotides: TGTGCCAGCAGCTACGGGTTGGATCAGCCCCAGCATTTT.

This rearrangement joins TRBV7-2 to TRBJ2-5; TRBD1 matches at 8 bases. The CDR3 is 14 residues long. J lost 2 bases, V lost 5 bases, and 4 bases had no gene match. The germline CDR1 and CDR2 sequences are SGHTA and FQGNSA. CDR3 sequence reads: CASSQWTGQETQYF. The CDR3 DNA follows: TGTGCCAGCAGCCAGTGGACAGGGCAAGAGACCCAGTACTTC. Looking up the rest from reference TRBV7-2 and TRBJ2-5 gives the full variable domain: GAGVSQSPSNKVTEKGKDVELRCDPISGHTALYWYRQSLGQGLEFLIYFQGNSAPDKSGLPSDRFSAERTGGSVSTLTIQRTQQEDSAVYLCASSQWTGQETQYFGPGTRLLVL.

The chain recombines TRBV27 with TRBJ1-6; the D gene is possibly TRBD1 (6 bases). V was clipped by 8 bases and J by 8 bases, with 13 bases between them. Germline V gives CDR1 MNHEY, CDR2 SMNVEV (reference sequence). The CDR3 extends over 13 amino acids. The CDR3 sequence: CASADSRYSPLHF. The CDR3 nucleotides are TGTGCCAGCGCGGACAGCAGATATTCACCCCTCCACTTT.

Written as DNA, the CDR3 is TGCGCCAGCAGCCAAGACACAGGACGTTCCTACGAGCAGTACTTC. Translated, it gives CASSQDTGRSYEQYF. This rearrangement joins TRBV4-3 to TRBJ2-7; D is possibly TRBD1 (5 bases). Deletions cut 0 bases from V and 1 base from J, with 10 bases between. CDR1 and CDR2 (germline): LGHNA, YSLEER. The CDR3 runs to 15 residues.

The chain combines TRBV6-1 with TRBJ2-2; 8 bases fit TRBD1. CDR1 MNHNS and CDR2 SASEGT come from the germline V gene. This CDR3 is 14 amino acids long. The V segment lost 7 bases and the J segment 6 bases; nucleotides outside the gene matches: 7. CDR3 protein: CASTERTGPGELFF. In DNA form, the CDR3 reads TGTGCCAGCACCGAAAGGACAGGGCCCGGGGAGCTGTTTTTT.

The rearrangement uses TRBV30 and TRBJ1-2; possible D gene TRBD1, 6 bases. The germline V gene encodes CDR1 GTSNPN and CDR2 SVGIG (reference sequence). V was cut by 3 bases and J by 6 bases, with 14 bases left in between. This CDR3 comprises 13 residues. CDR3 bases: TGTGCCTGGAGCTGGGGGCGGGGGAATGGCTACACCTTC. This sequence encodes CAWSWGRGNGYTF.

The gene calls are TRBV27 and TRBJ2-7, with 8 positions matching TRBD1. The germline CDR1 and CDR2 sequences are MNHEY and SMNVEV (reference sequence). V lost 7 bases, J lost 2 bases, and 7 bases stayed unmatched. The CDR3 extends over 14 amino acids. The CDR3 here is CASTPDRGAYEQYF. The CDR3 coding sequence is TGTGCCAGCACCCCAGACAGGGGAGCCTACGAGCAGTACTTC.

This clone came up a few times. This chain links TRBV5-5 with TRBJ1-1, with D tentatively TRBD1 (6 bases). Trimming cost V 0 bases and J 8 bases, with 11 bases left between them. CDR3 length: 13 residues. Germline V lookup: CDR1 SGHKS, CDR2 YYEKEE (reference sequence). The CDR3 coding sequence is TGTGCCAGCAGCTTGGGACAGGTTCCCGAAGCTTTCTTT. Translation gives CASSLGQVPEAFF. Using reference TRBV5-5 and TRBJ1-1 for the parts outside the CDR3, the full variable domain is DAGVTQSPTHLIKTRGQQVTLRCSPISGHKSVSWYQQVLGQGPQFIFQYYEKEERGRGNFPDRFSARQFPNYSSELNVNALLLGDSALYLCASSLGQVPEAFFGQGTRLTVV.

The V gene is TRBV19, the J gene TRBJ2-5; 13 bases align to TRBD2. Trimming removed 8 bases from V and 0 bases from J; junction bases left unmatched: 6. The CDR3 runs 16 residues. CDR1 and CDR2 (germline): LNHDA, SQIVND (reference sequence). CDR3 residues: CASGTSGRANQETQYF. Here the CDR3 DNA reads TGTGCCAGTGGAACTAGCGGGAGGGCAAACCAAGAGACCCAGTACTTC. Together with reference TRBV19 and TRBJ2-5, the CDR3 gives the full variable domain: DGGITQSPKYLFRKEGQNVTLSCEQNLNHDAMYWYRQDPGQGLRLIYYSQIVNDFQKGDIAEGYSVSREKKESFPLTVTSAQKNPTAFYLCASGTSGRANQETQYFGPGTRLLVL.

The CDR3 DNA follows: TGCAGCGTTGACAAGACTAGCGGCTCCTACAATGAGCAGTTCTTC. Translation: CSVDKTSGSYNEQFF. The chain joins TRBV29-1 to TRBJ2-1, with 9 positions matching TRBD2. Germline values: CDR1 SQVTM, CDR2 ANQGSEA. The CDR3 contains 15 residues. Losses at the gene ends were 3 bases for V and 0 bases for J; bases not matched to a gene: 3.

This chain uses TRBV9 with TRBJ1-5; maybe TRBD1 (5 bases). The CDR3 sequence is 19 residues long. Germline lookup yields CDR1 SGDLS and CDR2 YYNGEE. V was shortened by 1 base and J by 4 bases, with 24 bases between the two germline ends. DNA for the CDR3: TGTGCCAGCAGCGTAATTCGCAGGGTCCCATACGATCTAAATCAGCCCCAGCATTTT. It codes for CASSVIRRVPYDLNQPQHF.

The chain carries TRBV10-1 and TRBJ2-1, with TRBD2 matching over 9 bases. Germline trimming cut 2 bases from V and 3 bases from J; bases unmatched to any gene: 2. Germline values: CDR1 WNHNN, CDR2 SYGVQD (reference sequence). The CDR3 loop spans 15 amino acids. CDR3: CASSEGSGGYNEQFF. The CDR3 DNA reads TGCGCCAGCAGTGAGGGTAGCGGGGGCTACAATGAGCAGTTCTTC.

The CDR3 coding sequence is TGTGCCAGCGACCGGGACAGGGATGAAGCTTTCTTT. This encodes CASDRDRDEAFF. This sequence joins TRBV6-1 and TRBJ1-1; TRBD1 matches at 9 bases. With 8 bases clipped from V and 7 bases from J, the junction kept 5 bases outside the gene matches. Germline CDR1 reads MNHNS; CDR2 reads SASEGT. There are 12 residues in the CDR3.

The chain links TRBV30 to TRBJ1-4; 7 bases fit TRBD1. The CDR3 extends over 15 amino acids. The trim removed 2 bases at V and 6 bases at J, leaving 9 bases unmatched. Per the germline V gene, CDR1 is GTSNPN and CDR2 is SVGIG (reference sequence). Here the CDR3 reads CAWSTLTGEDEKLFF. The DNA of the CDR3 is TGTGCCTGGAGTACCCTAACAGGGGAGGATGAAAAACTGTTTTTT.

The chain's CDR3 is CASSLYSAEAFF. Written as DNA, the CDR3 is TGTGCCAGCAGCTTGTATTCGGCTGAAGCTTTCTTT. The chain recombines TRBV7-9 with TRBJ1-1, with D hard to call. V was pared by 3 bases and J by 6 bases, with 8 bases between. The CDR3 is made up of 12 amino acids. CDR1 and CDR2 from the germline V gene are SEHNR and FQNEAQ (reference sequence).

The sample holds a few counts of this clone. The chain links TRBV9 to TRBJ1-3; D is unresolved. Trimming removed 3 bases at V and 0 bases at J, with 10 bases between. Germline CDR1 is SGDLS and CDR2 is YYNGEE. The CDR3 extends over 15 amino acids. The CDR3: CASSAQLISGNTIYF. DNA for the CDR3: TGTGCCAGCAGCGCACAACTAATCTCTGGAAACACCATATATTTT.

The chain links TRBV30 to TRBJ1-5; the D is unclear. This CDR3 has 12 residues. V lost 2 bases, J lost 6 bases, and 8 bases lay in between. CDR1 and CDR2 (germline): GTSNPN, SVGIG (reference sequence). The CDR3 DNA follows: TGTGCCTGGAGTCCCAGTACTCAGCCCCAGCATTTT. It encodes CAWSPSTQPQHF.